Listed below are T cell receptor beta chains from one sample, sequenced in a study of brain T cells in children with intractable seizures. The protocol was immunoSEQ multiplex PCR, while the TCRdb copy is restricted to in-frame clones and leaves out a portion. This table has around 100,000 clones, 94% appearing once. This specimen was peripheral blood, taken at surgery. The receptors derive from a boy younger than two with hemimegalencephaly and intractable seizures. The CDR3 runs from the conserved cysteine through the conserved F or W. A D gene is named only where the DNA matches it firmly. Size is omitted from some rows. Given values are once, few, many or a class for expanded clones.

clone_size,cdr3_length,j_call,v_call,d_call,cdr3_aa
.,14,TRBJ2-5,TRBV6-6,.,CASSYDRTQETQYF
.,19,TRBJ2-3,TRBV21-1,.,CASSKPPTSQGFSTDTQYF
.,13,TRBJ2-7,TRBV28,.,CASSGGHLREQYF
.,17,TRBJ2-1,TRBV4-1,.,CASSQENMEGSYNEQFF
.,14,TRBJ2-7,TRBV9,.,CASSVDAPSHEQYF
.,14,TRBJ2-7,TRBV6-5,TRBD2,CASRAGTSGFEQYF
.,14,TRBJ1-2,TRBV24-1,.,CATSTPGPASGYTF
.,16,TRBJ2-1,TRBV15,TRBD2,CATSRAGTSVNNEQFF
.,17,TRBJ1-3,TRBV28,TRBD1,CASRLRTGLSGGNTIYF
once,14,TRBJ2-7,TRBV5-1,.,CASSLGPGTYEQYF
.,16,TRBJ2-7,TRBV7-2,TRBD1,CASSSLFGQGVYEQYF
.,13,TRBJ1-2,TRBV28,TRBD1,CASSPDRGYGYTF
.,14,TRBJ2-5,TRBV2,.,CASSGQVMVETQYF
.,10,TRBJ1-1,TRBV6-5,.,CASIGGEAFF
.,15,TRBJ2-1,TRBV25-1,.,CASMKDPPIPNEQFF
.,12,TRBJ2-3,TRBV11-2,.,CASSRPTDTQYF
.,14,TRBJ1-1,TRBV4-3,.,CASSQDPGTGRAFF
.,13,TRBJ1-2,TRBV19,TRBD1,CASNRGRSYGYTF
.,13,TRBJ1-5,TRBV4-1,.,CASSLEVNQPQHF
.,13,TRBJ2-7,TRBV4-3,.,CASSSTGTGEQYF
.,13,TRBJ2-3,TRBV2,.,CASSGTGLDTQYF
.,15,TRBJ2-3,TRBV28,TRBD2,CASSPLAGVPDTQYF
once,13,TRBJ1-2,TRBV5-1,TRBD1,CASSLGTGYYYTF
.,11,TRBJ2-3,TRBV18,.,CASFSTDTQYF
.,14,TRBJ2-7,TRBV10-3,TRBD1,CAITPNDRGYEQYF
.,14,TRBJ2-3,TRBV6-4,TRBD2,CASSFSGTTDTQYF
.,13,TRBJ2-3,TRBV19,.,CASEDRATDTQYF
.,13,TRBJ1-2,TRBV28,.,CASSLQSYYGYTF
.,11,TRBJ1-1,TRBV28,.,CASSLRAEAFF
.,15,TRBJ2-5,TRBV6-5,TRBD2,CASSRGTSGQETQYF
.,15,TRBJ2-5,TRBV5-6,.,CASSFAPTYQETQYF
.,16,TRBJ1-6,TRBV9,TRBD1,CASSFDRGLYNSPLHF
.,15,TRBJ2-7,TRBV27,TRBD1,CASSPRTGKTYEQYF
.,17,TRBJ1-6,TRBV9,.,CASSVGPRSSYNSPLHF
once,15,TRBJ2-1,TRBV11-3,TRBD2,CASSPPGLAGGWQFF
once,15,TRBJ2-7,TRBV5-4,TRBD2,CASSHPGTSGYEQYF
.,14,TRBJ1-1,TRBV2,TRBD1,CASSEQGAGTEAFF
.,18,TRBJ2-2,TRBV11-2,TRBD2,CASSFSAGEGLGTGELFF
.,12,TRBJ1-4,TRBV29-1,.,CSAAGRGEKLFF
.,14,TRBJ2-7,TRBV5-4,.,CASSKQQGHYEQYF
once,17,TRBJ2-3,TRBV30,TRBD2,CAWRSPGLAALSDTQYF
.,13,TRBJ2-1,TRBV9,.,CASSARASNEQFF
once,17,TRBJ2-5,TRBV21-1,.,CASSKIRQSLYQETQYF
.,13,TRBJ2-1,TRBV5-6,.,CASIGSLGNEQFF
once,15,TRBJ1-4,TRBV28,.,CASSSDLDPNEKLFF
.,12,TRBJ2-3,TRBV3-1/TRBV3-2,.,CASSHLGDTQYF
.,18,TRBJ2-7,TRBV4-2,TRBD2,CASSQDLLAGSSLYEQYF